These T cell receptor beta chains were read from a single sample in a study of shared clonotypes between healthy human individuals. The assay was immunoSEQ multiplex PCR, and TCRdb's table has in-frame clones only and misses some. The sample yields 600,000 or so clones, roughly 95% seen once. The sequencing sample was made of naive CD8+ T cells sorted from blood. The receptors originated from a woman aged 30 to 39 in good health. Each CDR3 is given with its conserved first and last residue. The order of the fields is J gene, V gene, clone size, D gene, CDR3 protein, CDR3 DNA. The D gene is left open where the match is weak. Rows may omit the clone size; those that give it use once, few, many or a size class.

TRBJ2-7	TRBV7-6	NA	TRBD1	CASSPGTGTGATYEQYF	TGTGCCAGCAGCCCAGGGACCGGGACAGGGGCCACCTACGAGCAGTACTTC
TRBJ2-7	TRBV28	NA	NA	CASSLKDPTDEQYF	TGTGCCAGCAGTTTGAAGGACCCCACGGACGAGCAGTACTTC
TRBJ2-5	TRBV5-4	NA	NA	CATSREAQETQYF	TGTGCCACCTCGCGGGAAGCCCAAGAGACCCAGTACTTC
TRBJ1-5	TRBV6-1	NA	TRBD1	CASSDRTGGDQPQHF	TGTGCCAGCAGTGATAGGACAGGGGGAGATCAGCCCCAGCATTTT
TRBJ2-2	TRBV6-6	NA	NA	CASSYSKLRTGELFF	TGTGCCAGCAGTTACTCGAAGTTGCGTACCGGGGAGCTGTTTTTT
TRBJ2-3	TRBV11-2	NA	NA	CASSLEVVDRRTDTQYF	TGTGCCAGCAGCTTAGAGGTCGTGGACCGACGCACAGATACGCAGTATTTT
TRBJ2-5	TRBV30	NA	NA	CAWSQGQAQETQYF	TGTGCCTGGAGCCAGGGGCAGGCACAAGAGACCCAGTACTTC
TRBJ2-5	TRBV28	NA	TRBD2	CASSLTQREAQETQYF	TGTGCCAGCAGTTTAACCCAGCGGGAGGCTCAAGAGACCCAGTACTTC
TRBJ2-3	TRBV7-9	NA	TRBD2	CASSSPTSGWTDDTQYF	TGTGCCAGCAGCTCCCCGACTAGCGGGTGGACTGATGATACGCAGTATTTT
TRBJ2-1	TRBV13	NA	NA	CASSPQGRRRGEQFF	TGTGCCAGCAGCCCCCAGGGACGTCGTCGGGGTGAGCAGTTCTTC
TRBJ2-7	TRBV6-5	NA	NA	CASSYGLGEQYF	TGTGCCAGCAGTTATGGGTTAGGCGAGCAGTACTTC
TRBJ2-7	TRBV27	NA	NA	CSGGFKYF	TGTTCAGGAGGGTTTAAGTACTTC
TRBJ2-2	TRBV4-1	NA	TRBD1	CASSQDAGGSTGELFF	TGCGCCAGCAGCCAAGATGCAGGGGGCAGCACCGGGGAGCTGTTTTTT
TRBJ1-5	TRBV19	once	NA	CASSISKGSYSNQPQHF	TGTGCCAGTAGTATAAGTAAGGGAAGCTATAGCAATCAGCCCCAGCATTTT
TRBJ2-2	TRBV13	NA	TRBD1	CASSWTGDTGELFF	TGTGCCAGCAGCTGGACAGGGGACACCGGGGAGCTGTTTTTT
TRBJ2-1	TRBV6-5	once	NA	CASSYSGQNNEQFF	TGTGCCAGCAGTTACTCAGGCCAGAACAATGAGCAGTTCTTC
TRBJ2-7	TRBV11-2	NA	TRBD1	CASSLIRGQGIHEQYF	TGTGCCAGCAGCTTGATCCGCGGACAGGGAATCCACGAGCAGTACTTC
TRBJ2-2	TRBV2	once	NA	CASSNTGELFF	TGTGCCAGCAGTAACACCGGGGAGCTGTTTTTT
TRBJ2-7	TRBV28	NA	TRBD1	CASSSMLTGQGGRYEQYF	TGTGCCAGCAGTTCCATGCTAACCGGACAGGGTGGCCGCTACGAGCAGTACTTC
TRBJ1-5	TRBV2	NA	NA	CASSLTEYSNQPQHF	TGTGCCAGCAGCCTTACAGAATATAGCAATCAGCCCCAGCATTTT
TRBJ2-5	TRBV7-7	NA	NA	CASSLNEGQETQYF	TGTGCCAGCAGCTTAAATGAGGGGCAAGAGACCCAGTACTTC
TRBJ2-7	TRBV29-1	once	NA	CSVGDPGLASGEQYF	TGCAGCGTCGGTGACCCGGGACTCGCTTCCGGCGAGCAGTACTTC
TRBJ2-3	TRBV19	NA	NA	CASSIEVGTAGIDTQYF	TGTGCCAGTAGTATTGAGGTCGGGACTGCGGGGATAGATACGCAGTATTTT
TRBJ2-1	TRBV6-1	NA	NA	CASSELGARGYNEQFF	TGTGCCAGCAGTGAGCTGGGAGCGAGGGGCTACAATGAGCAGTTCTTC
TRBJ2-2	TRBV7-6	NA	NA	CASSLATTHANTGELFF	TGTGCCAGCAGCTTAGCGACTACCCACGCGAACACCGGGGAGCTGTTTTTT
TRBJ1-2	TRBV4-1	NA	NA	CASSQVAPGNYGYTF	TGCGCCAGCAGCCAAGTGGCCCCAGGGAACTATGGCTACACCTTC